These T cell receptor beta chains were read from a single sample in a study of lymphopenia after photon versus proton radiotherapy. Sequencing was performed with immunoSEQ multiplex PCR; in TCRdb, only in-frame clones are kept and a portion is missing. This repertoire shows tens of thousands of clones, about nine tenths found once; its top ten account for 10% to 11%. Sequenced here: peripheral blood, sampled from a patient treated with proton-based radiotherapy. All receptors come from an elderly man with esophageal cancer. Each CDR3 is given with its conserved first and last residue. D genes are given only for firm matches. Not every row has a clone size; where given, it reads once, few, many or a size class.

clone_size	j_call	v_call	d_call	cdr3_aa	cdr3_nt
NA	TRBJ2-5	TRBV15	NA	CATRWWVEETQYF	TGTGCCACCAGGTGGTGGGTGGAAGAGACCCAGTACTTC
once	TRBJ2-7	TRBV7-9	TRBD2	CASTTSGALKGEQYF	TGTGCCAGCACCACTAGCGGGGCGCTCAAGGGGGAGCAGTACTTC
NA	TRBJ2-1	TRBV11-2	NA	CASSLDSLALDRVDEQFF	TGTGCCAGCAGCTTAGATAGTCTGGCTCTGGACCGGGTGGATGAGCAGTTCTTC
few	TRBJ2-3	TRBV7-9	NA	CASSLGTSITDTQYF	TGTGCCAGCAGCTTAGGAACATCTATCACAGATACGCAGTATTTT
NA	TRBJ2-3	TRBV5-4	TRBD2	CASSLGGGPTDTQYF	TGTGCCAGCAGCTTGGGGGGAGGGCCCACAGATACGCAGTATTTT
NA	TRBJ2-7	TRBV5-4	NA	CASSPRWGGIYEQYF	TGTGCCAGCAGCCCCCGCTGGGGAGGTATTTACGAGCAGTACTTC
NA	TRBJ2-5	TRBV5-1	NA	CASSLWAGETQYF	TGCGCCAGCAGCTTGTGGGCGGGGGAGACCCAGTACTTC
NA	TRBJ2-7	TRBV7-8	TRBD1	CASSTDRVGEQYF	TGTGCCAGCAGCACCGACAGGGTAGGAGAGCAGTACTTC
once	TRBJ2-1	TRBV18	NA	CASSPTLYEQFF	TGTGCCAGCTCACCAACCCTGTATGAGCAGTTCTTC
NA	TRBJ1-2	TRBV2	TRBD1	CASRGTGAGGYTF	TGTGCCAGCAGGGGGACAGGGGCAGGAGGCTACACCTTC
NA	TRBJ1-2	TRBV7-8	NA	CASSLRGGANYGYTF	TGTGCCAGCAGCTTAAGGGGGGGAGCTAACTATGGCTACACCTTC
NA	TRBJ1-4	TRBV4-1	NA	CASGAVAFEKLFF	TGCGCCAGCGGGGCAGTGGCCTTTGAAAAACTGTTTTTT
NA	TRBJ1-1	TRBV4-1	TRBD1	CASSRRGTGGDINTEAFF	TGCGCCAGCAGCCGACGCGGGACAGGGGGCGATATCAACACTGAAGCTTTCTTT
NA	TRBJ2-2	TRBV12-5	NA	CASGPPGHTRSAGELFF	TGTGCTAGTGGCCCACCAGGCCACACCCGATCGGCCGGGGAGCTGTTTTTT
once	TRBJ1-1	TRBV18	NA	CASSPGGWGAFF	TGTGCCAGCTCCCCCGGGGGGTGGGGAGCTTTCTTT
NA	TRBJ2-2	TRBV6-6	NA	CASSKQNRNTGELFF	TGTGCCAGCAGCAAGCAGAACAGGAACACCGGGGAGCTGTTTTTT